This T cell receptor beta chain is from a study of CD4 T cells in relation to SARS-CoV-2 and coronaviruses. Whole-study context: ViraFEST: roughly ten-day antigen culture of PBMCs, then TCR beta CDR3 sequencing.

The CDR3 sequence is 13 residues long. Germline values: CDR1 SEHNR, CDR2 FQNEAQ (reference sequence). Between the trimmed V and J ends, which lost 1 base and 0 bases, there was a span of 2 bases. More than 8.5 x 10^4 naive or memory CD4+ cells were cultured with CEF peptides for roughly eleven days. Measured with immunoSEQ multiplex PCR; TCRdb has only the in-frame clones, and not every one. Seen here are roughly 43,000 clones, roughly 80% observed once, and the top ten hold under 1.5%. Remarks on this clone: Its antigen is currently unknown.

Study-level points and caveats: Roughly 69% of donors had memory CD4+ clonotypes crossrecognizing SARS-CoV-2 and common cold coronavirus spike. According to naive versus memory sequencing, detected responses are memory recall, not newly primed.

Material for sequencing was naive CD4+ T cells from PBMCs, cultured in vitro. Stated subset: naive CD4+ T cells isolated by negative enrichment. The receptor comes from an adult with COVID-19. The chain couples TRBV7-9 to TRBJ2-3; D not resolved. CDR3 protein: CASSLGSTDTQYF. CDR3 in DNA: TGTGCCAGCAGCTTAGGTAGCACAGATACGCAGTATTTT. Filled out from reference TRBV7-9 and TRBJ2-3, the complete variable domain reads DTGVSQNPRHKITKRGQNVTFRCDPISEHNRLYWYRQTLGQGPEFLTYFQNEAQLEKSRLLSDRFSAERPKGSFSTLEIQRTEQGDSAMYLCASSLGSTDTQYFGPGTRLTVL.